This T cell receptor (beta chain) was recorded in a study of blood T cells in healthy people across ages (dated by TCRdb to 2013 to 2016). Describing the broader study: In model experiments, roughly one uniquely barcoded TCR beta cDNA molecule per two T cells was captured by template switching. Using deep sequencing normalized with unique cDNA molecular identifiers, the study measured how TCR beta repertoire diversity changes with age. For two donors (one aged 18 to 30 and one aged 80 or older), the study analyzed two additional independent replicas of 1 million unique cDNA reads from the same blood draw. To avoid experimental bias, donors of different ages were distributed randomly across sequencing lanes. Donors were grouped into four age groups: young (average approximately 15 years), middle-aged (roughly 37), aged (62) and long-lived (over 80).

The roughly 39 donors, aged roughly 6 to 95 years, were systemically healthy Caucasian individuals from Russia. Each donor gave 8 to 10 milliliters of peripheral blood, drawn into EDTA-treated Vacutainer tubes. Ficoll-Paque density-gradient centrifugation was used to isolate PBMCs, with at least 6.5 million obtained per sample. Total RNA, at least 6 micrograms per sample, was extracted from PBMCs with Trizol reagent. Naive CD45RAhigh/CD27high T cell percentages were measured by flow cytometry on a PBMC aliquot from every donor. Library creation used 5' RACE. This sample was sequenced with an Illumina HiSeq 2500. A second roughly 7 to 12 cycle PCR used a sample-barcoded 5' primer and a J-beta primer mix. A unique molecular identifier was introduced onto each TCR beta cDNA molecule by a template-switch 5' adaptor carrying 12 random nucleotides. Each sample yielded at least 2.5 million CDR3-containing paired-end reads. The Mint cDNA synthesis kit, primed by a TRBC-specific oligonucleotide, was used to synthesize first-strand cDNA from all RNA. Following uracil-DNA glycosylase treatment, a first 18-cycle PCR with universal primers M1SS and BC2_uni_R was performed on all cDNA. Concerning the study's data processing: Each sample was normalized by randomly selecting 1 million high-quality reads, each carrying a distinct molecular identifier. Instead of being binned into consensus sequences, reads with shared molecular identifiers were discarded. MiTCR, with a Q25 quality threshold and the strictest error-elimination algorithm, was used for CDR3 identification, clonotype clustering and error correction. Lower-bound total TCR beta diversity was estimated with a nonparametric unseen species model using Euler transformation. The raw public data were reprocessed by TCRdb itself: fastp quality trimming at Q25, MiXCR clonotype calling, in-frame beta chains only. Identical CDR3 protein sequences are pooled into one entry, listed with their most common genes and DNA. None of the V and J calls come from the authors' own analysis; TCRdb made them. A total of over a million distinct CDR3 sequences appear in this sample, roughly 40% of them only once. Approximately 7.9% of the sample lies in the top ten.

On this clonotype itself: Its antigen is still unknown. No base quality information exists; no much larger clone differs at one position.

The germline V gene gives CDR1 as SGHTA and CDR2 as FQGTGA. Spanning cysteine to phenylalanine, the CDR3 consists of 14 amino acids. The kept DNA is CDR3 alone, 42 bases in frame from the first base. Deletion took 0 bases off V and 2 bases off J, with a span of 6 bases between the germline ends. Findings and caveats that apply to the study as a whole: The percentage of naive T cells measured by flow cytometry correlated strongly with observed TCR beta diversity. Compared with the aged group, the long-lived group had more naive CD4+ T cells, fewer expanded clones and increased TCR diversity, a pattern suggesting age selection. Observed TCR beta diversity per million T cells fell roughly linearly with age, and a significant reduction was already apparent by age about 36. Conclusive comparison of naive and antigen-experienced compartments was prevented by the profiling of bulk unsorted PBMCs. Donor CMV infection status was unknown, potentially confounding age-related changes in expanded clonotypes. Estimates of total diversity based on one million sequenced T cells were considered lower bounds and underestimates.

The rearranged chain carries TRBV7-3 and TRBJ2-3; the D gene cannot be named for sure. The clonotype comes from a woman aged 18 to 35 in good health. The sequencing input was blood. Here the CDR3 is given as CASSLTLNTDTQYF. The bases are TGTGCCAGCAGCTTAACCCTCAACACAGATACGCAGTATTTT.